The 8 T cell receptor beta chains below all came from one sample that was sequenced in a study of shared clonotypes between healthy human individuals. Repertoires were generated with immunoSEQ multiplex PCR, while TCRdb's copy carries only in-frame clones and drops some. Of some 1 million clones listed, about three quarters are singletons. Sequencing was performed on memory CD4+ T cells sorted from blood. This sample's subset: CD45RA-negative fraction. The origin of the receptors is a man aged 18 to 29 in good health.

V usage is TRBV29-1 and J usage is TRBJ1-2; tentative D call: TRBD1 (5 bases). In germline, CDR1 is SQVTM, CDR2 ANQGSEA. With 8 bases removed from V and 4 bases from J, the gap between germline ends came to 14 bases. The length of the CDR3 is 12 residues. As DNA, the CDR3 is TGCAGCACCTCGCGCGGGACCTATGGCTACACCTTC. Translating gives CSTSRGTYGYTF.

This rearrangement joins TRBV5-6 to TRBJ2-7; 7 bases are a match to TRBD1. Germline V lookup: CDR1 SGHDT, CDR2 YYEEEE. The V gene end was trimmed by 5 bases and the J gene end by 6 bases; junction bases not matched to a gene: 2. The CDR3 has 11 amino acids. CDR3 loop: CASSSGGEQYF. The CDR3 DNA follows: TGTGCCAGCAGTTCAGGGGGCGAGCAGTACTTC.

V is TRBV10-3 and J is TRBJ2-3, with a possible D match to TRBD2 (6 bases). CDR1 and CDR2 (germline): ENHRY, SYGVKD. This CDR3 is built from 17 residues. Deletions cut 3 bases from V and 2 bases from J, with 18 bases between. The chain's CDR3 is CAISDLLRGGATDTQYF. The CDR3 DNA is TGTGCCATCAGTGACCTTCTGCGGGGAGGTGCCACAGATACGCAGTATTTT.

The chain employs TRBV10-3 and TRBJ2-1; perhaps TRBD1 as D (6 bases). The CDR3 covers 13 residues. From germline, CDR1 is ENHRY and CDR2 SYGVKD. Trimming pared 3 bases from V and 7 bases from J, leaving 10 bases between. The CDR3 nucleotides read TGTGCCATCAGTGACGCCCAGGGGAATGAGCAGTTCTTC. It translates to CAISDAQGNEQFF.

The chain employs TRBV10-1 and TRBJ2-1; 8 bases line up with TRBD2. The CDR3 length is 16 residues. V dropped 4 bases and J dropped 7; count of bases not matched to a gene: 12. In germline, CDR1 is WNHNN, CDR2 SYGVQD (reference sequence). As DNA, the CDR3 is TGCGCCAGCAGTGCGGGAGCGGGAGTAGGCATTAATGAGCAGTTCTTC. Translated: CASSAGAGVGINEQFF.

This clone was recorded once. J is TRBJ2-1 and V is TRBV7-3; tentatively, D is TRBD2 (7 bases). Between the trimmed V and J ends, which lost 2 bases and 5 bases, there was a span of 13 bases. This CDR3 contains 15 residues. Germline CDR1 SGHTA, CDR2 FQGTGA. DNA for the CDR3: TGTGCCAGCAGCTTACGGGGGGCAAGTAACAATGAGCAGTTCTTC. It specifies CASSLRGASNNEQFF.

The V gene is TRBV7-2, the J gene TRBJ2-5, with D maybe TRBD1 (5 bases). Germline CDR1 is SGHTA and CDR2 is FQGNSA. The CDR3 is 15 amino acids. Between the trimmed V and J ends, which lost 1 base and 5 bases, there was a span of 14 bases. The CDR3 reads CASSLGSQPGETQYF. CDR3 nucleotides: TGTGCCAGCAGCTTAGGTTCCCAGCCAGGGGAGACCCAGTACTTC.

Here the CDR3 reads CAWANRGQQPQHF. The CDR3 bases are TGTGCCTGGGCGAACAGGGGCCAGCAGCCCCAGCATTTT. The V call is TRBV30, the J call TRBJ1-5; 7 nucleotides match TRBD1. The CDR3 has 13 residues. Germline lookup yields CDR1 GTSNPN and CDR2 SVGIG (reference sequence). The V gene end was trimmed by 5 bases and the J gene end by 7 bases; junction bases not matched to a gene: 8.